The entry that follows covers one TCR beta chain sequence. This entry is derived from a study of blood T cell repertoires in COVID-19. The CDR3 has 16 residues. V dropped 1 base and J dropped 2 bases, with 13 bases sitting between them. Germline CDR1 SNHLY, CDR2 FYNNEI. Sequencing was performed with immunoSEQ multiplex PCR; in TCRdb, only in-frame clones are kept and a portion is missing. The sample has hundreds of thousands of clones, approximately 86% seen once; the top ten hold 3.5% to 4%. The V call is TRBV2, the J call TRBJ2-3; D possibly corresponds to TRBD1 (6 bases). Sequencing input: PBMCs or T cells enriched from blood (not recorded which). This sequence originates from a middle-aged woman with acute COVID-19. This CDR3 reads CASSEGSQGPTDTQYF. The CDR3 bases are TGTGCCAGCAGTGAAGGTAGTCAGGGGCCCACAGATACGCAGTATTTT.